This TCR beta chain is from a study of Ad26.COV2.S vaccination and SARS-CoV-2 variants. Study context: Doses of Ad26.COV2.S were injected into muscle once or twice, 56 days apart.

The treatment was: some 20 received Ad26.COV2.S at low or high dose, single or two shots; five or six received placebo; per-sample allocation not given. Specimen acquisition occurred on day 63 following the initial vaccine or placebo injection. TCRdb keeps only in-frame clones here, not all; method: immunoSEQ multiplex PCR. This sample has around 500,000 clones, with roughly nine tenths found just once. The V segment lost 3 bases and the J segment 0 bases; nucleotides outside the gene matches: 12. Germline assignment: CDR1 LNHDA and CDR2 SQIVND (reference sequence). The length of the CDR3 is 19 residues.

Material: peripheral blood, obtained in a trial of Ad26.COV2.S vaccine versus placebo. This chain links TRBV19 with TRBJ2-1; 9 bases agree with TRBD2. This receptor was taken from a person between 18 and 65 years old who received the Ad26.COV2.S COVID-19 vaccine or a placebo. The CDR3 reads CASSILSSGIRSSYNEQFF. Here the CDR3 DNA reads TGTGCCAGTAGTATTCTGTCTAGCGGGATTAGGAGCTCCTACAATGAGCAGTTCTTC.